This TCR beta chain comes out of a study of CD8 T cells in ankylosing spondylitis (dated by TCRdb to the late 2010s). In terms of the full investigation: The study set out to find disease-linked TCR variants by profiling T cell receptor beta repertoires in ankylosing spondylitis patients and healthy donors. The whole study cohort included 90 to 120 healthy donors and 20 to 30 ankylosing spondylitis patients. Peripheral blood was sampled, and synovial fluid was also collected from ankylosing spondylitis patients.

Worth noting for this clonotype: Its target antigen remains unknown. No quality values exist for individual bases; no much larger clone is one base distant.

Broader findings and caveats from the paper: According to the report, matched synovial fluid samples from ankylosing spondylitis patients were significantly enriched for the disease-linked clones. Some motif variants had previously been reported in the synovial fluid and blood of reactive arthritis patients, which suggests shared mechanisms of disease initiation. In peripheral blood, the disease-linked clones were found at relatively low frequencies and had a CD8+ phenotype. Blood from ankylosing spondylitis patients appeared to be characterized by a TCR beta motif made up of several highly homologous amino acid variants.

These reads were obtained on an Illumina HiSeq 2500. Quantitative 5'-RACE with molecular barcodes was the method used to prepare the TCR beta libraries. On the study's bioinformatics: A new computational method based on a probabilistic model of VDJ rearrangement was used to identify disease-linked TCR variants. In-frame beta chains were kept once TCRdb had trimmed the public reads at Q25 with fastp and called clones with MiXCR. Each entry is one CDR3 protein sequence, shown with its most common DNA and genes. What appears here as the V and J calls and clone size reflects TCRdb's work, not the paper's. This sample holds around 220,000 distinct CDR3 sequences; 10% to 13% were observed only once. The ten largest clones take up less than 25% of the sample. The CDR3, from cysteine to phenylalanine, totals 12 residues. Only the CDR3 DNA stays, 36 bases, in frame from base 1. CDR1 and CDR2 (KGHDR, SFDVKD) derive from the germline V gene. Relative to germline, V is 7 bases shorter and J is 4 bases shorter, with 8 bases between their ends.

The sample was blood, either unsorted or a sorted T cell fraction (not recorded which). The rearranged segments are TRBV24-1 and TRBJ2-3, with no confidently assigned D gene. The TCR sequence derives from a male donor with ankylosing spondylitis or in good health (not recorded which). The CDR3 reads as follows: CATSRTSDTQYF. The DNA sequence is TGTGCCACCAGCCGGACCTCAGATACGCAGTATTTT.